Here is one T cell receptor beta chain with its context. The ends were cut back, 3 bases at V and 4 bases at J, with 18 bases in the middle. This CDR3 has 16 amino acids. Germline CDR1 reads MNHNS; CDR2 reads SASEGT. The sample is drawn from a study of blood T cell repertoires in COVID-19. In the authors' workflow: Reference gene primer amplification gave estimated nucleated cell counts. Some clones are missing from TCRdb's copy, which holds only in-frame ones; the method was immunoSEQ multiplex PCR. V and J calls and clone size come straight from that table; D and trimming were deduced from the DNA. The sample yields under 450,000 clones, 87% seen once. The age range of participants was roughly 18 to 90 years, with residence in around 22 US areas. Donors in Cohort 3 counted as recovered after two negative PCRs, clearance, or symptom resolution.

This TCR was sampled from a woman under 40 who had recovered from COVID-19. The chain has TRBV6-1 and TRBJ1-1; TRBD1 might be the D (5 bases). The source material was PBMCs or T cells enriched from blood (not recorded which). The CDR3 DNA is TGTGCCAGCAGTGAGTATTTCAGGGTCGGGAGCACTGAAGCTTTCTTT. Translation gives CASSEYFRVGSTEAFF.